Below are 18 T cell receptor beta chains sequenced from a single sample in a study of blood T cells in healthy people across ages. Sample-barcoded 5' priming and a J-beta primer mix drove a second PCR of 7 to 11 cycles. TCRdb processed the 5' RACE reads anew with MiXCR; each CDR3 protein has one entry. Of around 800,000 distinct CDR3 sequences listed, around 25% were seen once; the top ten hold around 3%. Another study also made use of these data, one on T cells of mothers and their children.

Source material: blood. The receptor set was obtained from a boy aged 10-17 years in good health.

This rearrangement joins TRBV28 to TRBJ2-5; TRBD1 is a possible D gene (7 bases). The better agreement between TRBJ2-1 and the DNA end casts doubt on the J call. CDR3 length equals 15 residues. Germline CDR1 is MDHEN and CDR2 is SYDVKM. For the CDR3, the DNA is TGTGCCAGCAGTGGCGGGACAGACAACTACAATGAGCAGTTCTTC. Its translation: CASSGGTDNYNEQFF.

This clonotype was seen more than once but under ten times. The chain is built from TRBV16 and TRBJ1-2; D uncertain. From germline, CDR1 is KGHSY and CDR2 FQNENV. The CDR3 has 16 residues. V lost 4 bases and J 5 bases, leaving 20 bases between the germline ends. The DNA for the CDR3 is TGTGCCAGCAGCCCAAAGGCAGCGGTGGTACTTTATGGCTACACCTTC. Translation gives CASSPKAAVVLYGYTF.

This chain joins TRBV30 and TRBJ1-3; D ambiguous. Looked up from germline, CDR1 is GTSNPN and CDR2 is SVGIG (reference sequence). There are 13 residues in the CDR3. The ends were cut back, 2 bases at V and 1 base at J, with 6 bases in the middle. CDR3 protein: CAWSRESGNTIYF. CDR3 nucleotide sequence: TGTGCCTGGAGTAGGGAATCTGGAAACACCATATATTTT.

V and J are TRBV7-9 and TRBJ2-1; weak D call: TRBD2 (6 bases). This CDR3 comprises 14 residues. Germline V CDR1 and CDR2: SEHNR, FQNEAQ (reference sequence). Trimming took off 8 bases at V and 2 bases at J, with 13 bases between the two ends. CDR3 in amino acids: CASESPSAYNEQFF. The DNA of the CDR3 is TGTGCCAGCGAGAGTCCTAGCGCCTACAATGAGCAGTTCTTC.

This clonotype was detected a few times. This chain links TRBV7-2 with TRBJ2-7; 9 bases line up with TRBD1. The germline CDR1 and CDR2 sequences are SGHTA and FQGNSA. The CDR3 runs to 15 residues. Trimming took 2 bases from V and 4 from J; bases not matched to a gene: 6. The CDR3, as DNA: TGTGCCAGCAGCTTACCGGGACAGGGAATATACGAGCAGTACTTC. Amino acid sequence: CASSLPGQGIYEQYF.

V and J are TRBV10-3 and TRBJ1-4; D may be TRBD1 (5 bases). CDR1 and CDR2 from the germline V gene are ENHRY and SYGVKD. V lost 7 bases and J lost 2, with 11 bases in between. The CDR3 length is 14 residues. The CDR3 is CAITLQETNEKLFF. For the CDR3, the DNA is TGTGCCATCACCTTACAGGAGACTAATGAAAAACTGTTTTTT.

The chain combines TRBV2 with TRBJ2-7, with D tentatively TRBD1 (6 bases). The CDR3 is made up of 13 amino acids. V was shortened by 6 bases and J by 5 bases, with 14 bases between the two germline ends. Germline V gives CDR1 SNHLY, CDR2 FYNNEI. Written as DNA, the CDR3 is TGTGCCAGCAGCGAATTTGGGGGCAACGAGCAGTACTTC. Translated, it gives CASSEFGGNEQYF.

This chain connects TRBV15 to TRBJ2-3; the D is unclear. Germline-derived CDR1 and CDR2 are LNHNV and YYDKDF (reference sequence). V was shortened by 4 bases and J by 0 bases, with 8 bases between the two germline ends. CDR3 length equals 14 residues. The CDR3 nucleotides are TGTGCCACCAGCACCAAGGCAAGCACAGATACGCAGTATTTT. Its protein is CATSTKASTDTQYF. The whole variable domain, remainder taken from reference TRBV15 and TRBJ2-3, is DAMVIQNPRYQVTQFGKPVTLSCSQTLNHNVMYWYQQKSSQAPKLLFHYYDKDFNNEADTPDNFQSRRPNTSFCFLDIRSPGLGDTAMYLCATSTKASTDTQYFGPGTRLTVL.

The J gene is TRBJ1-6, the V gene TRBV12-3 or TRBV12-4; D is possibly TRBD1 (6 bases). V lost 5 bases, J lost 14 bases, and 16 bases lay in between. This CDR3 is built from 13 residues. CDR3 protein: CASSPYREGTLHF. Written as DNA, the CDR3 is TGTGCCAGCAGTCCTTACAGGGAAGGGACCCTCCACTTT.

The CDR3 loop is CASSQDRQGYEQYF. The CDR3 bases are TGTGCCAGCAGCCAAGATCGACAGGGGTACGAGCAGTACTTC. The V and J genes are TRBV3-1 and TRBJ2-7; 8 bases are a match to TRBD1. CDR1 is LGHDT, CDR2 YNNKEL, per germline (reference sequence). CDR3 length equals 14 residues. V shed 0 bases, J shed 4 bases, and the junction held 2 bases outside the gene matches.

V and J are TRBV12-3 or TRBV12-4 and TRBJ1-2; D gene ambiguous. The CDR3 runs to 12 residues. V shed 5 bases and J shed 6 bases, with 10 bases lying between them. The chain's CDR3 is CASSQDPDGYTF. For the CDR3, the DNA is TGTGCCAGCAGTCAGGACCCCGATGGCTACACCTTC.

J is TRBJ2-5 and V is TRBV4-1; D assignment may be TRBD1 or TRBD2 (5 bases each). CDR1 and CDR2 from the germline V gene are MGHRA and YSYEKL. The CDR3 runs to 18 residues. V lost 1 base and J 4 bases, leaving 22 bases between the germline ends. Written as DNA, the CDR3 is TGCGCCAGCAGCCAAGTCCTGGGGGAACACAGGAGCCGAGAGACCCAGTACTTC. Amino acids: CASSQVLGEHRSRETQYF.

This clonotype was detected only a few times. V gene TRBV29-1 combines with J gene TRBJ1-1; D is unclear. The germline V and J ends were trimmed by 8 bases and 0 bases, with 13 bases remaining between them. Per germline, CDR1 SQVTM and CDR2 ANQGSEA. The CDR3 has 13 residues. For the CDR3, the DNA is TGCAGCACTCAACTGACTATGAACACTGAAGCTTTCTTT. Amino acids: CSTQLTMNTEAFF.

This clonotype came up a few times. J is TRBJ1-5 and V is TRBV18; D gene uncertain. Trimming took 2 bases from V and 0 from J, leaving 8 bases between them. Germline CDR1 is KGHSH and CDR2 is LQKENI. This CDR3 has 15 amino acids. DNA for the CDR3: TGTGCCAGCTCACCAAGGACGAATAGCAATCAGCCCCAGCATTTT. Its protein product is CASSPRTNSNQPQHF.

CDR3 in DNA: TGCATCCCAGGGGACAGGTCGCCTTATCCGAACACTGAAGCTTTCTTT. As protein: CIPGDRSPYPNTEAFF. The V and J genes are TRBV20-1 and TRBJ1-1; 8 bases agree with TRBD1. Per germline, CDR1 DFQATT and CDR2 SNEGSKA (reference sequence). The length of the CDR3 is 16 residues.

This chain connects TRBV5-1 to TRBJ2-5, with TRBD1 matching over 8 bases. This CDR3 has 15 amino acids. V lost 3 bases, J lost 2 bases, and 6 bases stayed unmatched. Per the germline V gene, CDR1 is SGHRS and CDR2 is YFSETQ. The CDR3 here is CASSYDRGLQETQYF. The CDR3 DNA is TGCGCCAGCAGCTATGACAGGGGCTTACAAGAGACCCAGTACTTC.

This clonotype turned up a few times. The genes are TRBV10-2 and TRBJ1-5; TRBD1 is a possible D gene (5 bases). The CDR3 spans 17 residues. Trimming stripped 4 bases from V and 4 bases from J, with 20 bases between. Per the germline V gene, CDR1 is WSHSY and CDR2 is SAAADI. The CDR3 reads CASSGLAGGDRNQPQHF. As DNA, the CDR3 is TGCGCCAGCAGTGGGCTGGCTGGGGGGGATCGAAATCAGCCCCAGCATTTT.

The V gene is TRBV20-1, the J gene TRBJ1-2; D unresolved. The CDR3 totals 15 residues. Germline V gene sequence: CDR1 DFQATT, CDR2 SNEGSKA (reference sequence). The V end was cut by 4 bases, the J end by 4 bases, with 19 bases between. CDR3 nucleotide sequence: TGCAGTGCTACGCCCCTGAAGGGAGCGAGCTATGGCTACACCTTC. It codes for CSATPLKGASYGYTF.